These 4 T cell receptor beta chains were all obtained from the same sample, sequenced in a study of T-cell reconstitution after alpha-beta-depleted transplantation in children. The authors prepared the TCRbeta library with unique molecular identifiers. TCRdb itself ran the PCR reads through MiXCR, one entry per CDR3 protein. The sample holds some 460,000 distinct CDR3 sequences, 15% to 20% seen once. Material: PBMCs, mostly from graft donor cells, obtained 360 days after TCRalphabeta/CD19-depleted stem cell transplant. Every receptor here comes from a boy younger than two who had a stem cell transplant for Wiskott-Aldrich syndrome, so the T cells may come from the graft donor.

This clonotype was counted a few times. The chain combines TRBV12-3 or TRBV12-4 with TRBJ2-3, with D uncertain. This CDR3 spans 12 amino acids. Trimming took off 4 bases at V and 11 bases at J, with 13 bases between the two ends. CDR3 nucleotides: TGTGCCAGCAGTTGGGGTCCCCCGGGGCAGTATTTT. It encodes CASSWGPPGQYF.

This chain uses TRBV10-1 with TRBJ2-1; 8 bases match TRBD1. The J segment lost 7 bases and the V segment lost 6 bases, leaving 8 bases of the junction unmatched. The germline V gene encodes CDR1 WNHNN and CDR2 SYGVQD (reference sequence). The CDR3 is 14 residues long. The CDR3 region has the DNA TGCGCCAGCAGCCAGGACAGGGTCCGGAATGAGCAGTTCTTC. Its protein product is CASSQDRVRNEQFF.

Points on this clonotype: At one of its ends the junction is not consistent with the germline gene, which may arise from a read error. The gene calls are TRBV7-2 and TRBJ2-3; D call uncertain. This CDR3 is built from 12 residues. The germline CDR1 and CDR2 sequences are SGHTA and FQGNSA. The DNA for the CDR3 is TGTGCCAGCACCTTAACAACAGATACGCAGTATTTT. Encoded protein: CASTLTTDTQYF.

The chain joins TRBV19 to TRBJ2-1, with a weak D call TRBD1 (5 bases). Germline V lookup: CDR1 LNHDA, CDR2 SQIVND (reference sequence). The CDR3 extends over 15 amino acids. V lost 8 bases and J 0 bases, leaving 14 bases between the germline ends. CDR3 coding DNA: TGTGCCAGTTACGGCAGGGCAGGCTCCTACAATGAGCAGTTCTTC. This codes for CASYGRAGSYNEQFF.